These T cell receptor beta chains were read from a single sample in a study of cytomegalovirus exposure and HLA in healthy donors. The table came from immunoSEQ multiplex PCR; TCRdb's copy has only in-frame clones and leaves some out. The top ten clones hold about 2.7% of a sample with 130,000 or so clones, roughly 82% of them seen once. The sequencing sample was made of PBMCs. Receptor source: a woman aged 18-30 years in good health and CMV-seropositive. CDR3s include the opening cysteine and the closing phenylalanine or tryptophan. D genes are given only for firm matches.

>.|TRBV20-1|11|TRBJ1-2
CSASSTESYTF
>TRBD1|TRBV28|15|TRBJ2-5
CASSPPTGGSMKQYF
>TRBD2|TRBV27|16|TRBJ2-5
CASRRLAGGPGETQYF
>.|TRBV14|13|TRBJ1-2
CASSQVEQGDYTF
>.|TRBV6-1|12|TRBJ1-5
CASRQSNQPQHF
>.|TRBV19|13|TRBJ1-2
CASSIGGAYGYTF
>.|TRBV6-5|11|TRBJ2-3
CASRGPDTQYF
>.|TRBV30|13|TRBJ1-6
CAWSGVRGSPLHF
>TRBD1|TRBV27|14|TRBJ1-5
CASSLRGLNQPQHF
>.|TRBV25-1|13|TRBJ1-4
CASSDREVGKLFF
>.|TRBV10-1|11|TRBJ2-3
CASSAGDTQYF
>TRBD2|TRBV28|14|TRBJ2-5
CASIGGGGKETQYF
>TRBD2|TRBV6-1|13|TRBJ2-3
CASSVTSPDTQYF